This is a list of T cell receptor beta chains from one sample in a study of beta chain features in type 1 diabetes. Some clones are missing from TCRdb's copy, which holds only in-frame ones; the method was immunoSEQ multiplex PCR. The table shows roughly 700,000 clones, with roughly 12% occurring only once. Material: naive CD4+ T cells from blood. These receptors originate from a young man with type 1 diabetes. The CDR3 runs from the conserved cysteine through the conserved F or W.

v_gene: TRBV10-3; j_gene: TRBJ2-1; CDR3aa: CAITPTGTSGGAYNEQFF
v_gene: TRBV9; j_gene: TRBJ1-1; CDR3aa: CASSQDSWGTEAFF
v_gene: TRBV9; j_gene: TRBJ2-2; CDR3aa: CASRRDLTGELFF
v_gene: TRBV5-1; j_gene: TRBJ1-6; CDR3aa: CASRDRGYGSPLHF
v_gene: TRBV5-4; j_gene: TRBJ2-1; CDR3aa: CASSLDAGLYNEQFF
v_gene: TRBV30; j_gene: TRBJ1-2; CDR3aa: CAWRKTGENGYTF
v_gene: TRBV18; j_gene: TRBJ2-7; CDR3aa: CASSPPGGSNSYEQYF
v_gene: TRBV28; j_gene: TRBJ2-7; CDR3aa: CASSSGQTYEQYF
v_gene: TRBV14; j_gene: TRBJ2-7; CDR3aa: CASSQAGTGDTQYF
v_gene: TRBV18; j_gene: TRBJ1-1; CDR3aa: CASSGTVFENTEAFF